A selection of T cell receptor beta chains follows, all from one sample in a study of OX40 agonist ivuxolimab in advanced cancers. Sequencing was performed with immunoSEQ multiplex PCR; in TCRdb, only in-frame clones are kept and a portion is missing. There are tens of thousands of clones in the sample; approximately 87% occur only once, and about 1.7% lies in the top ten. The starting material was CD4+ or CD8+ T cells sorted from blood, obtained in a trial of the OX40 agonist ivuxolimab. All receptors come from an adult with an advanced solid tumor such as melanoma, head and neck, liver or kidney cancer. The conserved cysteine and the conserved F or W are not part of the CDR3 here. Fields, in order: V gene, CDR3 protein.

TRBV19,ASTSGLEKTQY
TRBV10-2,ASSDRTFNSGNTIY
TRBV2,ASTRNVGATGELF
TRBV5-4,ASSRGQGKENEQF
TRBV28,ATGWGEAF
TRBV4-1,ASSQGETSGGANTQY
TRBV7-9,ASSPFLSGSWETQY
TRBV5-1,ASSLLAGNMNTEAF
TRBV30,AWSVQGPNRNQPQH
TRBV6-4,ASSDSRAPAPNEQF
TRBV19,ASSKATSGTSVTQY
TRBV2,ASSGNGRQPQH
TRBV29-1,SVIQGDWTEAF
TRBV28,ASTLGGAGGRFTEAF
TRBV25-1,ASSEFTNGYT
TRBV28,ASRSPGSDTQY
TRBV30,AWSVLGTEAF